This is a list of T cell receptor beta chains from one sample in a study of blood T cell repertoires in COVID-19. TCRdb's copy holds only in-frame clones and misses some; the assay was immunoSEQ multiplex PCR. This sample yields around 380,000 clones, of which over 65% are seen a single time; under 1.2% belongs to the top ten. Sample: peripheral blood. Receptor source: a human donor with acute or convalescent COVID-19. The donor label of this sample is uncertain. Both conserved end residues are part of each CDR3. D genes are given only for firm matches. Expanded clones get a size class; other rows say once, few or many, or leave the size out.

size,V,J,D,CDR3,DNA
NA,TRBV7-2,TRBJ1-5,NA,CASSDRLYSNQPQHF,TGTGCCAGCAGTGACAGATTATATAGCAATCAGCCCCAGCATTTT
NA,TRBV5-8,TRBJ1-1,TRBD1,CASSLVTGTSGTEAFF,TGTGCCAGCAGCTTGGTGACAGGGACCTCGGGCACTGAAGCTTTCTTT
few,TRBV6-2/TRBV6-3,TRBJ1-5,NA,CASSYATVNQPQHF,TGTGCCAGCAGTTACGCGACAGTCAATCAGCCCCAGCATTTT
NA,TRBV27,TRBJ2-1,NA,CASRRGTWDEQFF,TGTGCCAGCAGGAGGGGGACCTGGGATGAGCAGTTCTTC
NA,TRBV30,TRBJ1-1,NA,CAWSVNRNTEAFF,TGTGCCTGGAGTGTAAACAGGAACACTGAAGCTTTCTTT
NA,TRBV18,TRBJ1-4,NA,CASSGGPNEKLFF,TGTGCCAGCTCGGGAGGGCCGAATGAAAAACTGTTTTTT
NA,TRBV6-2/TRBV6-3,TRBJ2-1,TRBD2,CASSAGLAGIYNEQFF,TGTGCCAGCAGTGCGGGACTAGCGGGGATCTACAATGAGCAGTTCTTC
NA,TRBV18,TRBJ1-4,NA,CASSPSGAANEKLFF,TGTGCCAGCTCACCGAGCGGGGCGGCTAATGAAAAACTGTTTTTT
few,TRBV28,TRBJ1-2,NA,CASSLKEGLGYGYTF,TGTGCCAGCAGTTTAAAGGAGGGATTAGGCTATGGCTACACCTTC
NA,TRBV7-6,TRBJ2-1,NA,CASSSRQNEQFF,TGTGCCAGCAGCTCCAGGCAAAATGAGCAGTTCTTC
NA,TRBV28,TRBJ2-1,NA,CASSPLDASYNEQFF,TGTGCCAGCAGTCCCCTAGATGCGTCCTACAATGAGCAGTTCTTC
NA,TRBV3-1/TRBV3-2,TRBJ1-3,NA,CASSQGLQGNTIYF,TGTGCCAGCAGCCAAGGTCTACAGGGAAACACCATATATTTT
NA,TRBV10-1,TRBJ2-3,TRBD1,CASSSTGQGSDTQYF,TGCGCCAGCAGTAGCACGGGACAGGGATCGGATACGCAGTATTTT
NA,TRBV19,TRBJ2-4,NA,CASRSELAKNIQYF,TGTGCCAGTAGGAGCGAACTAGCCAAAAACATTCAGTACTTC
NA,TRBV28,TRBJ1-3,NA,CASSLGLSGNTIYF,TGTGCCAGCAGTTTAGGACTCTCTGGAAACACCATATATTTT
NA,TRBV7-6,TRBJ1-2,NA,CASSLALRGNGYTF,TGTGCCAGCAGCTTAGCCCTCAGGGGTAACGGCTACACCTTC
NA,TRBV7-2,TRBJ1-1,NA,CASSTRPDSGAFF,TGTGCCAGCAGCACACGACCCGACTCTGGAGCTTTCTTT
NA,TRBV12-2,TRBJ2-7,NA,CASRSFLKTSDCSYEQYF,TGTGCAAGTCGCTCCTTCTTAAAGACTAGCGACTGCTCCTACGAGCAGTACTTC
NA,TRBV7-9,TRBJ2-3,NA,CASSLQTDTQYF,TGTGCCAGCAGCTTACAAACAGATACGCAGTATTTT
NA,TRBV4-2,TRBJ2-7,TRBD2,CASSQVSGSAEQYF,TGTGCCAGCAGCCAAGTTAGCGGGAGTGCCGAGCAGTACTTC
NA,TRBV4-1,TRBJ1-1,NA,CASSQAGRGNTEAFF,TGCGCCAGCAGCCAAGCTGGCAGAGGGAACACTGAAGCTTTCTTT
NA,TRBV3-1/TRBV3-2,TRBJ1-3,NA,CASSQHSSGNTIYF,TGTGCCAGCAGCCAACACTCCTCTGGAAACACCATATATTTT
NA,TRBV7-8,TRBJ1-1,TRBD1,CASSLYRDRMNTEAFF,TGTGCCAGCAGCTTATATCGGGACAGAATGAACACTGAAGCTTTCTTT